This TCR beta chain originates from a study of prognosis after radiotherapy for stage I lung cancer. Overall study context: Newly diagnosed primary stage I lung tumors were present in 13 to 15 patients, and oligometastatic NSCLC after surgical resection of the primary tumor was present in several patients. Enrolled patients (approximately 14 men, six or seven women) had a median age of roughly 74 years and an age range of about 53 to 84 years. Seven or eight of the patients had squamous cell carcinoma tumors, while around eleven had adenocarcinoma tumors.

TCR beta CDR3 amplification from genomic DNA was performed by two-round multiplex PCR. Primers specific to each TRBV and TRBJ gene drove first-round PCR. Each CDR3 protein is one row after TCRdb ran MiXCR on the multiplex PCR reads. Of around 13,000 distinct CDR3 sequences listed, around 50% are singletons. Study-wide results and limits: Frequencies of TRBV and TRBJ gene use reportedly varied by whether patients had metastases.

Comments on this clonotype: Its antigen is currently unknown.

Germline V gene lookup returns CDR1 SGHTA and CDR2 FQGNSA. V was clipped by 5 bases and J by 2 bases, with 12 bases between them. This CDR3 spans 14 amino acids. The TCR sequence derives from a donor at least 50 years old with non-small cell lung cancer. This sample comprised PBMCs, obtained before or after stereotactic body radiation therapy (not recorded which). This chain links TRBV7-2 with TRBJ1-1, with D possibly being TRBD1 (5 bases). CDR3 sequence (DNA): TGTGCCAGCAGCCCGACAGTATTCAACACTGAAGCTTTCTTT. It specifies CASSPTVFNTEAFF.